These 22 T cell receptor beta chains were sequenced from one sample in a study of T cell repertoires in cytomegalovirus infection. TCRdb used MiXCR to reprocess the reads, holding one entry per CDR3 protein. Here the sample spans about 180,000 distinct CDR3 sequences, around 15% being singletons. The sequencing sample was made of PBMCs. The origin of the receptors is a human donor in good health (CMV status not recorded). Some clones in this sample may be carry-over from other donors' samples.

The chain joins TRBV18 to TRBJ2-3, with D perhaps being TRBD1 or TRBD2 (5 bases each). Germline V gene data show CDR1 as KGHSH and CDR2 as LQKENI. This CDR3 has 15 amino acids. V gave up 4 bases and J gave up 0 bases, with 11 bases separating them. CDR3 amino acids: CASSRDDGSTDTQYF. In DNA form, the CDR3 reads TGTGCCAGCTCACGGGACGACGGAAGCACAGATACGCAGTATTTT.

The V and J genes are TRBV6-1 and TRBJ1-5; 9 positions agree with TRBD1. The germline V gene encodes CDR1 MNHNS and CDR2 SASEGT. J lost 6 bases, V lost 6 bases, and 12 bases had no gene match. The CDR3 has 16 amino acids. CDR3 loop: CASSRQYNRGRQPQHF. In nucleotides, the CDR3 is TGTGCCAGCAGCCGCCAATATAACAGGGGGCGTCAGCCCCAGCATTTT.

This clonotype was observed many times. The J gene is TRBJ2-3, the V gene TRBV7-9, with D unresolved. This CDR3 has 15 amino acids. Germline V CDR1 and CDR2: SEHNR, FQNEAQ (reference sequence). Trimming removed 3 bases at V and 0 bases at J, with 10 bases between. CDR3 nucleotides: TGTGCCAGCAGCTTGACAACTGCTAGCACAGATACGCAGTATTTT. Its protein is CASSLTTASTDTQYF.

There are a few counts of this clonotype. The chain carries TRBV11-2 and TRBJ2-2, with D hard to call. Trimming removed 5 bases at V and 4 bases at J, with 8 bases between. CDR3 length: 13 residues. Germline CDR1 SGHAT, CDR2 FQNNGV. CDR3 in DNA: TGTGCCAGCAGCCCAGAATTCACCGGGGAGCTGTTTTTT. As protein: CASSPEFTGELFF.

This clonotype came up a few times. The chain links TRBV6-4 to TRBJ2-1; D is undetermined. Trimming left V 4 bases short and J 4 bases short, with 14 bases between. Germline V gives CDR1 MRHNA, CDR2 SNTAGT. This CDR3 is 15 amino acids long. Here the CDR3 DNA reads TGTGCCAGCAGTGCCACGGCGGACCTATACAATGAGCAGTTCTTC. Protein sequence: CASSATADLYNEQFF.

This rearrangement joins TRBV11-2 to TRBJ2-3, with TRBD2 identical over 11 bases. V trimming: 5 bases; J trimming: 4 bases; junction bases outside the gene matches: 8. The CDR3 has 16 residues. CDR1 is SGHAT, CDR2 FQNNGV, per germline. The CDR3 spells CASSIIAGGIADTQYF. DNA of the CDR3: TGTGCCAGCAGCATAATAGCGGGGGGGATTGCAGATACGCAGTATTTT.

This clonotype was observed a few times. CDR3 nucleotide sequence: TGTGCCTGGGGCCGGTTGAACTCTCTTGGCTACACCTTC. Translation: CAWGRLNSLGYTF. The chain employs TRBV30 and TRBJ1-2; no firm D call. Germline V gene data show CDR1 as GTSNPN and CDR2 as SVGIG (reference sequence). The V gene lost 5 bases and the J gene lost 7 bases, with 17 bases spanning the gap. This CDR3 comprises 13 residues.

The rearrangement links TRBV20-1 to TRBJ2-2; 8 bases are shared with TRBD1. The CDR3 is 18 residues long. Looked up from germline, CDR1 is DFQATT and CDR2 is SNEGSKA (reference sequence). J was trimmed by 4 bases and V by 1 base; bases with no gene match: 14. CDR3 sequence reads: CSARVPPTQGASTGELFF. The CDR3 nucleotides are TGCAGTGCTAGAGTTCCTCCAACGCAGGGGGCGAGCACCGGGGAGCTGTTTTTT.

This clonotype was counted many times. The J gene is TRBJ1-6, the V gene TRBV28, with a weak D call TRBD1 (6 bases). Per the germline V gene, CDR1 is MDHEN and CDR2 is SYDVKM. V was shortened by 6 bases and J by 7 bases, with 25 bases between the two germline ends. The CDR3 is 18 residues long. CDR3: CASSLFPPGAGENSPLHF. CDR3 nucleotide sequence: TGTGCCAGCAGCCTTTTTCCCCCCGGGGCAGGGGAGAATTCACCCCTCCACTTT.

In this sample, this clonotype turned up a few times. The chain joins TRBV10-3 to TRBJ2-7, with D possibly matching TRBD1 (6 bases). There are 14 residues in the CDR3. V lost 4 bases, J lost 5 bases, and 15 bases lay in between. Per germline, CDR1 ENHRY and CDR2 SYGVKD. The CDR3 coding sequence is TGTGCCATCAGTGTGGCAGGGGAGTCCCACGAGCAGTACTTC. Protein sequence: CAISVAGESHEQYF.

This clonotype was counted at least ten times. V gene TRBV6-2 or TRBV6-3 combines with J gene TRBJ2-1; no definite D call. Trimming shortened V by 9 bases and J by 8 bases, and 14 bases separated the two germline ends. The CDR3 totals 12 residues. The germline V gene has CDR1 MNHEY and CDR2 SVGEGT. Here the CDR3 DNA reads TGTGCCAGTTCCGACCCTGGGGATGAGCAGTTCTTC. It translates to CASSDPGDEQFF.

Only a few counts were recorded for this clonotype. The chain employs TRBV19 and TRBJ1-1; no definite D call. Trimming took 2 bases from V and 1 from J, leaving 11 bases between them. Germline values: CDR1 LNHDA, CDR2 SQIVND (reference sequence). This CDR3 spans 15 amino acids. CDR3 sequence: CASSITSSQNTEAFF. The CDR3 DNA reads as TGTGCCAGTAGTATAACGTCCAGCCAGAACACTGAAGCTTTCTTT.

This clonotype was detected many times. The rearrangement links TRBV7-2 to TRBJ2-5; the D is unclear. This CDR3 spans 14 amino acids. V lost 3 bases and J lost 5, with 13 bases in between. CDR1 SGHTA and CDR2 FQGNSA come from the germline V gene. CDR3 nucleotides: TGTGCCAGCAGCTTGGTACCGGCCGGCGAGACCCAGTACTTC. This gives the protein CASSLVPAGETQYF.

The V call is TRBV7-3, the J call TRBJ1-1, with 7 bases lining up with TRBD1. This CDR3 has 15 residues. Germline V gene sequence: CDR1 SGHTA, CDR2 FQGTGA. V shed 8 bases, J shed 0 bases, and the junction held 9 bases outside the gene matches. The CDR3 protein is CASSPPGGMNTEAFF. CDR3 in DNA: TGTGCCAGCTCTCCGCCAGGGGGGATGAACACTGAAGCTTTCTTT.

Ten or more counts support this clonotype. This chain joins TRBV7-2 and TRBJ2-1; 7 positions match TRBD1. The CDR3 spans 15 residues. Per germline, CDR1 SGHTA and CDR2 FQGNSA. With 5 bases clipped from V and 6 bases from J, the junction kept 10 bases outside the gene matches. The CDR3 nucleotides read TGTGCCAGCAGCCCCAGGACAGGATATGGCAATGAGCAGTTCTTC. Its protein product is CASSPRTGYGNEQFF.

Here the CDR3 reads CASSIQGEGQPQHF. Here the CDR3 DNA reads TGTGCCAGCAGTATCCAGGGGGAAGGTCAGCCCCAGCATTTT. The V and J genes are TRBV28 and TRBJ1-5, with TRBD1 matching 7 bases. The CDR3 sequence is 14 residues long. V gave up 5 bases and J gave up 6 bases; unmatched junction bases: 7. Germline values: CDR1 MDHEN, CDR2 SYDVKM.

This clonotype showed up many times. The chain has TRBV28 and TRBJ2-7; 9 nucleotides agree with TRBD1. Trimming removed 7 bases from V and 2 bases from J; junction bases left unmatched: 9. The CDR3 length is 15 residues. Germline V gene lookup returns CDR1 MDHEN and CDR2 SYDVKM. The CDR3 sequence: CASTLAGTGTYEQYF. CDR3 DNA: TGTGCCAGCACTCTGGCCGGGACAGGGACCTACGAGCAGTACTTC. Full variable domain (outside the CDR3, taken from reference TRBV28 and TRBJ2-7): DVKVTQSSRYLVKRTGEKVFLECVQDMDHENMFWYRQDPGLGLRLIYFSYDVKMKEKGDIPEGYSVSREKKERFSLILESASTNQTSMYLCASTLAGTGTYEQYFGPGTRLTVT.

The chain joins TRBV24-1 to TRBJ2-1, with 12 nucleotides matching TRBD2. V trimming: 4 bases; J trimming: 2 bases; junction bases outside the gene matches: 8. This CDR3 contains 18 residues. The germline V gene has CDR1 KGHDR and CDR2 SFDVKD. CDR3 sequence (DNA): TGTGCCACCAGTGACCCGACCGGACTAGCGGGGACCTACAATGAGCAGTTCTTC. Translating gives CATSDPTGLAGTYNEQFF.

The chain has TRBV28 and TRBJ1-1; D ambiguous. Trimming shortened V by 6 bases and J by 1 base, and 9 bases separated the two germline ends. CDR3 length equals 13 residues. CDR1 MDHEN and CDR2 SYDVKM come from the germline V gene. Here the CDR3 reads CASSPDANTEAFF. CDR3 coding DNA: TGTGCCAGCAGCCCTGACGCGAACACTGAAGCTTTCTTT.

Ten or more counts support this clonotype. The chain carries TRBV20-1 and TRBJ2-7; 9 nucleotides align to TRBD2. The length of the CDR3 is 12 residues. Germline V gene data show CDR1 as DFQATT and CDR2 as SNEGSKA (reference sequence). V lost 1 base, J lost 7 bases, and 2 bases stayed unmatched. CDR3 in DNA: TGCAGTGCTAGAGGTAGCGGGAGTGAGCAGTACTTC. Its translation: CSARGSGSEQYF.

The sample holds a few counts of this clonotype. The chain couples TRBV20-1 to TRBJ1-4; 10 nucleotides agree with TRBD1. This CDR3 comprises 14 residues. The germline V gene has CDR1 DFQATT and CDR2 SNEGSKA (reference sequence). CDR3 sequence (DNA): TGCAGACTCCGACAGGGGGCGTCTAATGAAAAACTGTTTTTT. Translating gives CRLRQGASNEKLFF.

In its sample, this clonotype was seen many times. In DNA, the CDR3 is TGTGCCACCAGCCTTAGCGGGGGAGAGACCCAGTACTTC. It codes for CATSLSGGETQYF. V is TRBV24-1 and J is TRBJ2-5; 9 nucleotides agree with TRBD2. This CDR3 contains 13 residues. V trimming: 7 bases; J trimming: 4 bases; junction bases outside the gene matches: 3. The V gene's germline CDR1 is KGHDR and CDR2 SFDVKD.